This T cell receptor beta chain comes out of a study of blood T cell repertoires in COVID-19. Study at large: Acute-phase and convalescent COVID-19 samples originated in the United States, Italy and Spain. PBMCs, B-cell-depleted T cells, or T cells provided the cDNA or gDNA that made up the material.

In the original workflow: The authors estimated nucleated cell counts from reference gene primer amplification. The repertoire was sequenced with immunoSEQ multiplex PCR; TCRdb's copy has only in-frame clones and lacks some. D and trimming were read from the DNA, whereas the V and J calls and clone size are those reported in that table. This table holds hundreds of thousands of clones, about 87% found once. The CDR3 consists of 15 residues. Trimming took off 2 bases at V and 1 base at J, with 12 bases between the two ends. Per the germline V gene, CDR1 is SGHRS and CDR2 is YFSETQ. The chain has TRBV5-1 and TRBJ2-5; tentatively, D is TRBD2 (6 bases). The sequenced material came from peripheral blood. This sequence originates from a man in his 60s who had recovered from COVID-19. The DNA of the CDR3 is TGCGCCAGCAGCTTCGGTCCTAGCGCCCAAGAGACCCAGTACTTC. This encodes CASSFGPSAQETQYF.